This T cell receptor (beta chain) derives from a study of blood T cell repertoires in COVID-19. About the study: Acute and convalescent COVID-19 specimens originated in the United States, Italy and Spain. PBMCs, B-cell-depleted T cells, or T cells provided the cDNA or gDNA that made up the material.

The CDR3 has 15 amino acids. The J segment lost 2 bases and the V segment lost 8 bases, leaving 4 bases of the junction unmatched. Looked up from germline, CDR1 is LGHDT and CDR2 is YNNKEL (reference sequence). As originally analysed: It was from reference gene primer amplification that nucleated cell counts were estimated. TCRdb's table, derived via immunoSEQ multiplex PCR, lists solely in-frame clones and lacks some. That table is the source of V, J and clone size, and D and trimming were worked out from the DNA. The table has approximately 150,000 clones, roughly 82% seen once. This rearrangement joins TRBV3-1 (or the pseudogene TRBV3-2) to TRBJ2-3; the match to TRBD2 covers 13 bases. This clonotype was obtained from a human donor in a cohort sampled during active COVID-19. Sequenced input: peripheral blood. This CDR3 reads CASLLAGGPTDTQYF. The CDR3 DNA is TGTGCCAGCCTACTAGCGGGGGGGCCCACAGATACGCAGTATTTT.